This entry lists 12 T cell receptor beta chains sequenced from one sample in a study of blood T cell repertoires in COVID-19. Sequenced by immunoSEQ multiplex PCR; TCRdb stores in-frame clones only, minus some. There are 300,000 to 450,000 clones in the sample; around 87% occur only once, and 1% to 1.5% lies in the top ten. The sample taken for sequencing was PBMCs or T cells enriched from blood (not recorded which). The receptors stem from a man aged 30-40 years who had recovered from COVID-19.

This rearrangement joins TRBV4-3 to TRBJ1-3; tentative D call: TRBD1 (5 bases). Trimming took off 4 bases at V and 0 bases at J, with 13 bases between the two ends. The length of the CDR3 is 16 residues. CDR1 is LGHNA, CDR2 YSLEER, per germline. The CDR3 sequence: CASSLGTGDSGNTIYF. The CDR3 DNA reads as TGCGCCAGCAGCCTCGGGACGGGGGACTCTGGAAACACCATATATTTT.

This chain uses TRBV29-1 with TRBJ2-3; a possible D gene is TRBD2 (6 bases). Germline V gene sequence: CDR1 SQVTM, CDR2 ANQGSEA. Trimming took 3 bases from V and 0 from J, leaving 19 bases between them. CDR3 size: 17 residues. The CDR3 region is CSVERVGGRGSTDTQYF. In nucleotides, the CDR3 is TGCAGCGTTGAGAGAGTGGGCGGGCGGGGTAGCACAGATACGCAGTATTTT.

V and J are TRBV9 and TRBJ1-6, with D maybe TRBD1 (6 bases). The V and J ends lost 3 bases and 7 bases respectively, with 14 bases between them. Per the germline V gene, CDR1 is SGDLS and CDR2 is YYNGEE. This CDR3 has 15 amino acids. This chain's CDR3 is CASSAQGQQNSPLHF. The CDR3 DNA reads as TGTGCCAGCAGCGCCCAGGGGCAGCAGAATTCACCCCTCCACTTT.

The chain is built from TRBV10-1 and TRBJ2-2; 9 bases match TRBD2. V gave up 5 bases and J gave up 4 bases; unmatched junction bases: 8. Germline V gene sequence: CDR1 WNHNN, CDR2 SYGVQD (reference sequence). The CDR3 totals 16 residues. The CDR3 reads CASSPTSGLLTGELFF. The CDR3 DNA reads TGCGCCAGCAGTCCGACTAGCGGACTACTCACCGGGGAGCTGTTTTTT.

V usage is TRBV7-9 and J usage is TRBJ1-4; 10 bases align to TRBD1. This CDR3 spans 18 amino acids. J lost 6 bases, V lost 1 base, and 11 bases had no gene match. Germline V lookup: CDR1 SEHNR, CDR2 FQNEAQ (reference sequence). The DNA for the CDR3 is TGTGCCAGCAGCTTAGTTCCGGGACAGGGGCCCCCCGATGAAAAACTGTTTTTT. Its protein product is CASSLVPGQGPPDEKLFF. The variable domain in full, completed from reference TRBV7-9 and TRBJ1-4, reads DTGVSQNPRHKITKRGQNVTFRCDPISEHNRLYWYRQTLGQGPEFLTYFQNEAQLEKSRLLSDRFSAERPKGSFSTLEIQRTEQGDSAMYLCASSLVPGQGPPDEKLFFGSGTQLSVL.

The rearrangement uses TRBV3-1 (or the pseudogene TRBV3-2) and TRBJ2-2; possible D gene TRBD2, 6 bases. Germline V gene data show CDR1 as LGHDT and CDR2 as YNNKEL (reference sequence). This CDR3 spans 17 amino acids. V shed 1 base and J shed 2 bases, with 14 bases lying between them. CDR3 nucleotides: TGTGCCAGCAGCCAAGGATCGGGGGACCTAAACACCGGGGAGCTGTTTTTT. Amino acid sequence: CASSQGSGDLNTGELFF.

This chain joins TRBV6-2 or TRBV6-3 and TRBJ1-1; D remains ambiguous. The CDR3 totals 14 residues. The V gene lost 4 bases and the J gene lost 4 bases, with 13 bases spanning the gap. Germline V gene lookup returns CDR1 MNHEY and CDR2 SVGEGT. For the CDR3, the DNA is TGTGCCAGCAGTTTCCTAGGGAGCGGCACTGAAGCTTTCTTT. It specifies CASSFLGSGTEAFF.

The chain uses TRBV5-1 and TRBJ2-3; TRBD2 matches at 7 bases. J lost 1 base, V lost 4 bases, and 6 bases had no gene match. Germline V gene data show CDR1 as SGHRS and CDR2 as YFSETQ. This CDR3 has 15 amino acids. CDR3 amino acids: CASSPGGGRTDTQYF. Written as DNA, the CDR3 is TGCGCCAGCAGCCCGGGCGGGGGACGCACAGATACGCAGTATTTT.

The chain combines TRBV6-5 with TRBJ2-1, with 10 positions matching TRBD2. The CDR3 covers 15 residues. The germline V gene has CDR1 MNHEY and CDR2 SVGAGI. The V and J ends lost 5 bases and 4 bases, in that order; junction bases with no gene match: 5. The CDR3 here is CASSSGGGRYNEQFF. The DNA of the CDR3 is TGTGCCAGCAGTAGCGGGGGGGGGCGATACAATGAGCAGTTCTTC.

The chain uses TRBV12-3 or TRBV12-4 and TRBJ1-1; tentatively, D is TRBD1 (6 bases). The V gene lost 8 bases and the J gene lost 1 base, with 11 bases spanning the gap. The CDR3 is 13 residues long. The CDR3 DNA is TGTGCCAGCGGGTCACAGGGGAACACTGAAGCTTTCTTT. Residues: CASGSQGNTEAFF.

The rearrangement joins TRBV4-2 to TRBJ1-4; D call uncertain. CDR1 is LGHNA and CDR2 is YNFKEQ in the germline V gene. The germline V and J ends were trimmed by 1 base and 4 bases, with 10 bases remaining between them. This CDR3 is 15 amino acids long. The CDR3 DNA sequence: TGTGCCAGCAGCCAAGGAAGGCAGCGTAATGAAAAACTGTTTTTT. Amino acid sequence: CASSQGRQRNEKLFF.

This clone was seen only once. J is TRBJ1-6 and V is TRBV7-2; TRBD1 matches 7 bases. CDR1 is SGHTA and CDR2 is FQGNSA in the germline V gene. The CDR3 is made up of 15 amino acids. The trim removed 1 base at V and 7 bases at J, leaving 4 bases unmatched. In nucleotides, the CDR3 is TGTGCCAGCAGCTTAGTTGGGACAGCAAATTCACCCCTCCACTTT. As protein: CASSLVGTANSPLHF.